The TCR beta chain under discussion was sequenced for a study of T cells in Graves' hyperthyroidism and ophthalmopathy. General study findings and limits: Ophthalmopathy cases were set apart from stable hyperthyroidism by a 13 V-J model.

This clonotype has more than one count but fewer than ten. Its specificity is not known. This CDR3 contains 14 residues. With 2 bases removed from V and 3 bases from J, the gap between germline ends came to 11 bases. Germline lookup yields CDR1 MNHEY and CDR2 SMNVEV (reference sequence). Amplified TCR beta CDR3 regions derived from RNA transcripts. Initially, a first-round RT-PCR of the TCR CDR3 employed the HTBI primer set. TCRdb re-called the multiplex PCR reads through MiXCR, storing one row per CDR3 protein. The sample consists of around 340,000 distinct CDR3 sequences, about 20% of them appearing once.

J is TRBJ2-7 and V is TRBV27; no reliable D call. Sequenced sample: blood. This clonotype was sampled from a woman in her fifties or sixties with Graves' hyperthyroidism. The CDR3 region has the DNA TGTGCCAGCAGTTTAGAACCTGCCAACTACGAGCAGTACGTC. Encoded protein: CASSLEPANYEQYV.